This TCR beta chain was captured by sequencing in a study of T cells after posttransplantation cyclophosphamide (dated by TCRdb to about 2016). Background on the whole study: Using TRB sequencing, the study followed how the T cell repertoire reconstituted after myeloablative bone marrow transplantation in which posttransplantation cyclophosphamide served as GVHD prophylaxis. TRB sequencing was also done on up to about 3 additional blood samples from 2 to 5.2 years after transplant in 3 patients, and on pretransplant blood from 4 patients. Public TRB sequences were queried against a database of over 3,600 sequences associated with responses to pathogens, tumor antigens, self-antigens and alloantigens. Antigen receptor sequencing was done on samples from around 32 PTCy-treated patients and from more than 15 related bone marrow donors of those patients. Blood from all 35 or so PTCy patients with 1-year posttransplant specimens was subjected to TRB sequencing. Because TRA and TRB clonality were tightly correlated in 8 or 9 samples, subsequent TCR analyses were focused on TRB only. Broader findings and caveats from the paper: Donor-recipient similarity was low at 1-2 months but increased during the first year, and donor CD8+ memory clones often dominated later blood repertoires. The TRB repertoires of T cells infiltrating skin or the GI tract showed only limited overlap with the TRB repertoires found in blood. Across 45 to 50 patients, TRB clonality was highly associated with recipient CMV seropositivity and CMV reactivation, and PTCy diversity was similar to diversity in CNI/methotrexate controls.

CDR1 SGHRS and CDR2 YFSETQ are derived from the germline V gene. Inclusive of the bounding cysteine and phenylalanine, the CDR3 is 14 residues long. The retained sequence is limited to the CDR3, 42 bases, with the frame set at the first base. V loses 6 bases at its end and J loses 6 bases; junction bases beyond the gene matches: 8. TRB sequencing used genomic DNA with the immunoSEQ assay at survey resolution or the hsTCRB kit. The study's own analysis went as follows. The immunoSEQ software was used for initial read processing, and the LymphoSeq R package was used for repertoire analyses. Clonality was computed as 1 minus normalized Shannon entropy; Gini coefficient was also calculated for each TRB dataset. To infer phenotypes in unsorted samples, TRB sequences from sorted subsets of the recipient or donor were mapped onto unsorted samples from the same recipient. The immuneACCESS repertoire file appears here via TCRdb, limited to in-frame rearrangements. These files lack a portion of the clones; in checked studies, under half of the deficit traces to unresolved V genes, and the cause of the others is not known. For V, J and clone size, that table is used; D and trimming come from the DNA. In this sample the table shows around 37,000 clones, around four fifths of which occur a single time. Jointly, the top ten make up roughly 8.1% of the sample.

What the treatment or condition label conveys for this sample: high-dose cyclophosphamide on days +3 and +4 as single-agent GVHD prophylaxis. For conditioning, the PTCy patients got busulfan and fludarabine, then a related or unrelated marrow graft, followed by cyclophosphamide on days +3 and +4. The PTCy-treated patients were enrolled in a prospective multi-institutional clinical trial. Mononuclear cells from peripheral blood and bone marrow were separated by Ficoll-Hypaque density centrifugation and then cryopreserved. Sorting of CD4+ and CD8+ T cells, including naive and memory subsets, was performed by FACS on a FACSAria II. About this clone itself: What this receptor recognizes is not known. No much larger clone exists at a distance of one base, and base qualities are not known.

The V gene is TRBV5-1 and the J gene is TRBJ2-5; 10 of the junction bases match TRBD1. The source of this sequence is a female patient aged 40-50 years who received an allogeneic stem cell transplant from a related donor, was CMV-positive, and had no GVHD. It is possible that, after a transplant, some T cells come from the graft donor. This sample comprised CD4+ T cells sorted from blood, obtained around 2,000 days after a stem cell transplant with posttransplant cyclophosphamide. The nucleotide sequence is given as TGCGCCAGCAACCACGACAGGGGGCGAAAGACCCAGTACTTC. It encodes CASNHDRGRKTQYF. The variable domain in full, with residues beyond the CDR3 obtained from the reference TRBV5-1 and TRBJ2-5 genes, is KAGVTQTPRYLIKTRGQQVTLSCSPISGHRSVSWYQQTPGQGLQFLFEYFSETQRNKGNFPGRFSGRQFSNSRSEMNVSTLELGDSALYLCASNHDRGRKTQYFGPGTRLLVL.